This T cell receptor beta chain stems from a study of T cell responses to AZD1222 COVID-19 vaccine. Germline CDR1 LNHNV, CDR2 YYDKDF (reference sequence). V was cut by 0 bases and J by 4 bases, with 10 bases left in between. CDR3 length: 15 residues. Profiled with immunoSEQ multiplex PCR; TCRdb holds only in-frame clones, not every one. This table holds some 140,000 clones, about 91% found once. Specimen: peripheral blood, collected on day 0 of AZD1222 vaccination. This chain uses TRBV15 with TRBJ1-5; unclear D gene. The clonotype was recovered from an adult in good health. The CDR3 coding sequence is TGTGCCACCAGCAGAGATGGTCGGGGAAATCAGCCCCAGCATTTT. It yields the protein CATSRDGRGNQPQHF.